This T cell receptor (beta chain) was profiled in a study of cytomegalovirus exposure and HLA in healthy donors. For the study at large: Out of 398 genotyped donors, about 80% belonged to the Caucasian-associated ancestry cluster. Study findings and constraints: The authors later found TCR association rates varying by HLA locus, with DRB1 most and HLA-C fewest. HLA-A and HLA-B allele assignments for most subjects were reportedly predicted accurately using TCR beta sequences. The productive fraction for most TCR beta V segments was about 87% or about 30% in an earlier analysis.

Primers included in the PCR were 60 Vbeta and 13 Jbeta primers. Assay used: immunoSEQ multiplex PCR; TCRdb lists only in-frame clones, some missing. The sample holds 170,000 or so clones, over 75% seen once. With respect to this clone: Its antigen is as yet unknown.

This TCR was sampled from a woman aged 30 to 39 in good health and CMV-seronegative. Sequenced material: PBMCs.

Written as DNA, the CDR3 is TGTGCCAGCTCTCCCAACAGGGAGAACACTGAAGCTTTCTTT. It encodes CASSPNRENTEAFF. The chain couples TRBV18 to TRBJ1-1; maybe TRBD1 (6 bases). This CDR3 comprises 14 residues. CDR1 and CDR2 (germline): KGHSH, LQKENI. V was trimmed by 6 bases and J by 1 base, leaving 12 bases between them.